These 12 T cell receptor beta chains came from one sample sequenced in a study of cytotoxic CD8 clonotypes in ibrutinib-treated CLL. Profiling relied on immunoSEQ multiplex PCR, and the TCRdb table lists in-frame clones only, not all of them. This table has 200,000 or so clones, around 75% appearing once. The sample was PBMCs, taken after 12 months of ibrutinib treatment. These receptors originate from a human donor with chronic lymphocytic leukemia.

The CDR3 region has the DNA TGTGCCAGCAGCTTAGTGCCTAGCGGAGCTTACAATGAGCAGTTCTTC. It codes for CASSLVPSGAYNEQFF. V and J are TRBV11-2 and TRBJ2-1, with TRBD2 matching 7 bases. Germline-derived CDR1 and CDR2 are SGHAT and FQNNGV. The CDR3 loop spans 16 amino acids. V lost 1 base to trimming and J lost 4 bases; unmatched junction nucleotides: 7.

The chain couples TRBV18 to TRBJ1-6; 9 bases fit TRBD1. The length of the CDR3 is 14 residues. After removal of 6 bases from V and 7 bases from J, the junction contained 4 bases not matched to a gene. Germline-derived CDR1 and CDR2 are KGHSH and LQKENI. In nucleotides, the CDR3 is TGTGCCAGCTCCAGGGACAGGGACAATTCACCCCTCCACTTT. It translates to CASSRDRDNSPLHF.

V is TRBV28 and J is TRBJ2-7; D is unclear. CDR1 and CDR2 (germline): MDHEN, SYDVKM. Trimming left V 4 bases short and J 2 bases short, with 6 bases between. This CDR3 spans 12 amino acids. As DNA, the CDR3 is TGTGCCAGCAGTTCCTACACCTACGAGCAGTACTTC. Its translation: CASSSYTYEQYF.

V and J are TRBV28 and TRBJ1-2; 7 positions agree with TRBD1. Germline V CDR1 and CDR2: MDHEN, SYDVKM. This CDR3 comprises 13 residues. J lost 6 bases, V lost 6 bases, and 7 bases had no gene match. The CDR3 here is CASSSIGGDGYTF. CDR3 sequence (DNA): TGTGCCAGCAGCTCGATAGGGGGCGATGGCTACACCTTC.

This chain connects TRBV5-6 to TRBJ2-7; maybe TRBD1 (5 bases). Germline-derived CDR1 and CDR2 are SGHDT and YYEEEE. The germline V and J ends were trimmed by 0 bases and 5 bases, with 12 bases remaining between them. The CDR3 length is 14 residues. CDR3 DNA sequence: TGTGCCAGCAGCTTGGTGGCAGGGATCCACGAGCAGTACTTC. This gives the protein CASSLVAGIHEQYF. The variable domain in full, completed from reference TRBV5-6 and TRBJ2-7, reads DAGVTQSPTHLIKTRGQQVTLRCSPKSGHDTVSWYQQALGQGPQFIFQYYEEEERQRGNFPDRFSGHQFPNYSSELNVNALLLGDSALYLCASSLVAGIHEQYFGPGTRLTVT.

The rearrangement uses TRBV29-1 and TRBJ2-2; 12 bases map to TRBD1. Looked up from germline, CDR1 is SQVTM and CDR2 is ANQGSEA. Trimming at V came to 7 bases and at J to 4 bases, leaving 10 bases not matched to a gene. The CDR3 is 16 amino acids. This chain's CDR3 is CSARDRGQRGTGELFF. CDR3 nucleotide sequence: TGCAGCGCCCGGGACAGGGGGCAGAGGGGCACCGGGGAGCTGTTTTTT.

This clone was seen a few times. V and J are TRBV19 and TRBJ1-2; D is ambiguous. The CDR3 runs to 13 residues. Trimming took off 10 bases at V and 8 bases at J, with 20 bases between the two ends. Germline values: CDR1 LNHDA, CDR2 SQIVND (reference sequence). CDR3: CATSRRPGEGYTF. For the CDR3, the DNA is TGTGCCACCTCTAGACGCCCTGGGGAAGGCTACACCTTC.

This chain uses TRBV6-4 with TRBJ2-7; 9 nucleotides line up with TRBD1. The germline V gene has CDR1 MRHNA and CDR2 SNTAGT. V shed 4 bases and J 3 bases; nucleotides not matched to a gene: 7. The CDR3 length is 15 residues. The CDR3 coding sequence is TGTGCCAGCAGTGTACAGGGGGCCCCGTTCTACGAGCAGTACTTC. It yields the protein CASSVQGAPFYEQYF.

The V call is TRBV30, the J call TRBJ2-3; no clear D gene. The CDR3 consists of 13 residues. The V gene's germline CDR1 is GTSNPN and CDR2 SVGIG (reference sequence). The V and J ends lost 2 bases and 2 bases respectively, with 8 bases between them. DNA of the CDR3: TGTGCCTGGAGTACGGGTCTCACAGATACGCAGTATTTT. Amino acids: CAWSTGLTDTQYF. Drawing the rest from reference TRBV30 and TRBJ2-3, the complete variable domain is SQTIHQWPATLVQPVGSPLSLECTVEGTSNPNLYWYRQAAGRGLQLLFYSVGIGQISSEVPQNLSASRPQDRQFILSSKKLLLSDSGFYLCAWSTGLTDTQYFGPGTRLTVL.

This clone was counted a few times. V gene TRBV2 combines with J gene TRBJ2-2, with a possible D match to TRBD1 (5 bases). V dropped 8 bases and J dropped 3 bases, with 16 bases sitting between them. The CDR3 totals 15 residues. Germline values: CDR1 SNHLY, CDR2 FYNNEI. This CDR3 is CASYTRTGYTGELFF. The CDR3 nucleotides read TGTGCCAGCTATACCCGCACAGGTTACACCGGGGAGCTGTTTTTT. Supplemented by reference TRBV2 and TRBJ2-2, the full variable domain reads EPEVTQTPSHQVTQMGQEVILRCVPISNHLYFYWYRQILGQKVEFLVSFYNNEISEKSEIFDDQFSVERPDGSNFTLKIRSTKLEDSAMYFCASYTRTGYTGELFFGEGSRLTVL.

The chain recombines TRBV19 with TRBJ1-1; tentative D call: TRBD1 (6 bases). Germline CDR1 and CDR2: LNHDA and SQIVND (reference sequence). V lost 1 base and J lost 9, with 9 bases in between. The CDR3 totals 12 residues. This CDR3 is CASSIGGAKAFF. The CDR3 DNA sequence: TGTGCCAGTAGTATAGGGGGGGCGAAAGCTTTCTTT.

This clone turned up a few times. V is TRBV14 and J is TRBJ1-1; D gene unclear. V lost 0 bases and J 4 bases, leaving 9 bases between the germline ends. The CDR3 sequence is 14 residues long. The germline CDR1 and CDR2 sequences are SGHDN and FVKESK. Here the CDR3 reads CASSQDLRGTEAFF. CDR3 DNA sequence: TGTGCCAGCAGCCAAGATCTCCGGGGCACTGAAGCTTTCTTT.